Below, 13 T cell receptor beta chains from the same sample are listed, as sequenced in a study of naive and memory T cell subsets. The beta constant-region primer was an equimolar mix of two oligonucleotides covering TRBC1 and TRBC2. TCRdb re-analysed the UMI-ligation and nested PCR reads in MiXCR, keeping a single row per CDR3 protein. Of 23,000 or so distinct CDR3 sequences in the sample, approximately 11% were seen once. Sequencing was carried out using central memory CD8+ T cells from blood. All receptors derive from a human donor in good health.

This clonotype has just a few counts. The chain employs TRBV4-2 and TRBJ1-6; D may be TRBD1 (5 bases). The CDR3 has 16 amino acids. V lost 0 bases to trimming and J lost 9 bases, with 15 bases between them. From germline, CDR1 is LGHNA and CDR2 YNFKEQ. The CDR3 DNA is TGTGCCAGCAGCCAAGAAGGAACAGGACTTGGTTCACCCCTCCACTTT. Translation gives CASSQEGTGLGSPLHF.

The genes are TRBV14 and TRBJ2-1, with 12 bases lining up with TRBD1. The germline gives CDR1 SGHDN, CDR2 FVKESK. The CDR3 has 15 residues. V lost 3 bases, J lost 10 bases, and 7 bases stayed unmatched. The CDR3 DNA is TGTGCCAGCAGCCATCCCCCGGGACAGGGGGCAGAGCAGTTCTTC. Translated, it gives CASSHPPGQGAEQFF. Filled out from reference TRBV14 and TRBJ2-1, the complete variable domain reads EAGVTQFPSHSVIEKGQTVTLRCDPISGHDNLYWYRRVMGKEIKFLLHFVKESKQDESGMPNNRFLAERTGGTYSTLKVQPAELEDSGVYFCASSHPPGQGAEQFFGPGTRLTVL.

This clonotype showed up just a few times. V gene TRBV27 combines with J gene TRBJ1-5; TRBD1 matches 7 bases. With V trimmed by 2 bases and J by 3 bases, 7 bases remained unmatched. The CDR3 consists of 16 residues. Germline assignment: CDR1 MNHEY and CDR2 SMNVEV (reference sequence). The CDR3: CASSLRSGGNNQPQHF. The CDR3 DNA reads TGTGCCAGCAGTTTAAGGTCAGGGGGTAACAATCAGCCCCAGCATTTT.

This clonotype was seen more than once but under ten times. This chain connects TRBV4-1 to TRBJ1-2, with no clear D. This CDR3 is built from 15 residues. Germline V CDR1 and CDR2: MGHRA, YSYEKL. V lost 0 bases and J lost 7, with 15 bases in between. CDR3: CASSQEGFRHSGYTF. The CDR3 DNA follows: TGCGCCAGCAGCCAAGAAGGGTTTCGGCACAGTGGCTACACCTTC.

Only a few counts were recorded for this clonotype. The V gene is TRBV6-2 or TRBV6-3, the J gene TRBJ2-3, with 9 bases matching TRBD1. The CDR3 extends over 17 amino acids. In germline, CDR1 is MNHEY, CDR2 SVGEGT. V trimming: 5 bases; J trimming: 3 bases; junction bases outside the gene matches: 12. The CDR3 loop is CASSPSDRGRRTDTQYF. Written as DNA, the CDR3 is TGTGCCAGCAGTCCTTCGGACAGGGGTCGGAGAACAGATACGCAGTATTTT.

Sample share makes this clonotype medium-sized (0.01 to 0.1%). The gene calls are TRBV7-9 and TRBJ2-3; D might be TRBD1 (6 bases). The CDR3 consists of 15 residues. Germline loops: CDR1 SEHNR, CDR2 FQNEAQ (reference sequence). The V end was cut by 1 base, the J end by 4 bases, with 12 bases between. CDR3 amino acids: CASSLVGGSADTQYF. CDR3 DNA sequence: TGTGCCAGCAGCTTAGTAGGGGGATCGGCAGATACGCAGTATTTT.

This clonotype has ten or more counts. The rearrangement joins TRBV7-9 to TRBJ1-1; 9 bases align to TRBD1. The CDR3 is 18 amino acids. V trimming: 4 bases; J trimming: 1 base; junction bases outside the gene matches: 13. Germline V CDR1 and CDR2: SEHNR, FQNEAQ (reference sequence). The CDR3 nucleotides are TGTGCCAGCAGCTCCGCCGGACAGGGGATTCGAGCGAACACTGAAGCTTTCTTT. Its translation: CASSSAGQGIRANTEAFF.

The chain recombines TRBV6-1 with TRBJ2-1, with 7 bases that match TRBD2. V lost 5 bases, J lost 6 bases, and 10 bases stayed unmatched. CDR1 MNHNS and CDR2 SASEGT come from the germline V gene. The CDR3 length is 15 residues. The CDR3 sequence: CASSLVTSRSNEQFF. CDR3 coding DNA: TGTGCCAGCAGTCTAGTGACTAGCAGGAGCAATGAGCAGTTCTTC.

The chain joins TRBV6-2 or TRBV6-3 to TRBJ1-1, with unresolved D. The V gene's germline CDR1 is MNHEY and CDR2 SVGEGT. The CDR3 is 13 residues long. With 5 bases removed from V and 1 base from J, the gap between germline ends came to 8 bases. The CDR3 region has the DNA TGTGCCAGCAGTCTCCAAGAGAACACTGAAGCTTTCTTT. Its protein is CASSLQENTEAFF.

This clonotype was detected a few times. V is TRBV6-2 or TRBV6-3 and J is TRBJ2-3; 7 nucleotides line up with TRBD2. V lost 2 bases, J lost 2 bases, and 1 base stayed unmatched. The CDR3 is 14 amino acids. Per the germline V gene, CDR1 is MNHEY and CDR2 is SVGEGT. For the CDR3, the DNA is TGTGCCAGCAGTTACGGGAGGGACACAGATACGCAGTATTTT. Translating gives CASSYGRDTDTQYF.

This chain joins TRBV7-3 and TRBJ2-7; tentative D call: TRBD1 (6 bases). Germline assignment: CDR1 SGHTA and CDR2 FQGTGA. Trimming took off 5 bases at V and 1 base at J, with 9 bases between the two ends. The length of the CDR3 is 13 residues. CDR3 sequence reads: CASSTDRSYEQYF. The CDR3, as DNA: TGTGCCAGCAGCACGGACAGATCCTACGAGCAGTACTTC. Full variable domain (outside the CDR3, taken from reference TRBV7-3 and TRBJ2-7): GAGVSQTPSNKVTEKGKYVELRCDPISGHTALYWYRQSLGQGPEFLIYFQGTGAADDSGLPNDRFFAVRPEGSVSTLKIQRTERGDSAVYLCASSTDRSYEQYFGPGTRLTVT.

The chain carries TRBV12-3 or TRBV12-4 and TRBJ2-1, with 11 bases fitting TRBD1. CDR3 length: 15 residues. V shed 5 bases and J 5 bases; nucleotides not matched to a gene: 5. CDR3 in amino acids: CASSTGQGVDNEQFF. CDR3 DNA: TGTGCCAGCAGTACGGGACAGGGGGTAGACAATGAGCAGTTCTTC.

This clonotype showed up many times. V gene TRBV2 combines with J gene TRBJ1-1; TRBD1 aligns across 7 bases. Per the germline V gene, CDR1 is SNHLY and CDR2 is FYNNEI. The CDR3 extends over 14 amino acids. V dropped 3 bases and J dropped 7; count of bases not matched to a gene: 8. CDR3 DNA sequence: TGTGCCAGCAGTGAGGCCCACAGGGGCGTTGAAGCTTTCTTT. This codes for CASSEAHRGVEAFF.